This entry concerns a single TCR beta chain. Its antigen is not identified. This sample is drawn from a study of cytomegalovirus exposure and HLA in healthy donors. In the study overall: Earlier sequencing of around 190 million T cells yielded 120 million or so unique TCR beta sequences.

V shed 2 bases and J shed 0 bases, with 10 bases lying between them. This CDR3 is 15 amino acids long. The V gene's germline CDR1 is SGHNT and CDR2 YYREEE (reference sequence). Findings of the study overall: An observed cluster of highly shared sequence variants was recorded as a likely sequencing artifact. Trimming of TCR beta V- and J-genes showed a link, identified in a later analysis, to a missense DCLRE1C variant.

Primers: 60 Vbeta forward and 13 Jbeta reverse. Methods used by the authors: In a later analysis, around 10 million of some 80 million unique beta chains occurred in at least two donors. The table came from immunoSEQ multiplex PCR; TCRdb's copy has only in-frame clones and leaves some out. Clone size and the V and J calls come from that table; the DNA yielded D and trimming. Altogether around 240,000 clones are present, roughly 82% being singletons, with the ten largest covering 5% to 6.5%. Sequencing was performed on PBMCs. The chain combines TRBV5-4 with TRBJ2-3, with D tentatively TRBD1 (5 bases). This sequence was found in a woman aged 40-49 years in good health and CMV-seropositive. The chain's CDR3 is CASSFDSTSTDTQYF. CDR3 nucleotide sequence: TGTGCCAGCAGCTTTGACAGTACTAGCACAGATACGCAGTATTTT.